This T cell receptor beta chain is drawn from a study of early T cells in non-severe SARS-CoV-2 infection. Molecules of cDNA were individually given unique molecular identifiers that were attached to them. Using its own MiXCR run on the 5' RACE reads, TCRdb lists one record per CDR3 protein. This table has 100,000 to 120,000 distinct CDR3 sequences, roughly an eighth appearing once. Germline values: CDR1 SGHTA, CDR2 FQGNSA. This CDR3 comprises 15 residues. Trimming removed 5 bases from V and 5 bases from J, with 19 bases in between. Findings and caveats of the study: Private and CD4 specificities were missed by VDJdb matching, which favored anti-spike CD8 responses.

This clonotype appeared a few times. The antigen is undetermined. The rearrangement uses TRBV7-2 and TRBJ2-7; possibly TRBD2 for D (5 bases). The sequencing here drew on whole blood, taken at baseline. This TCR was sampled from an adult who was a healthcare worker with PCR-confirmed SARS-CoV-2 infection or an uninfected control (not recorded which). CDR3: CASSPIRRAYDEQYF. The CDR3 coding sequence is TGTGCCAGCAGCCCTATCAGGCGGGCGTATGACGAGCAGTACTTC.